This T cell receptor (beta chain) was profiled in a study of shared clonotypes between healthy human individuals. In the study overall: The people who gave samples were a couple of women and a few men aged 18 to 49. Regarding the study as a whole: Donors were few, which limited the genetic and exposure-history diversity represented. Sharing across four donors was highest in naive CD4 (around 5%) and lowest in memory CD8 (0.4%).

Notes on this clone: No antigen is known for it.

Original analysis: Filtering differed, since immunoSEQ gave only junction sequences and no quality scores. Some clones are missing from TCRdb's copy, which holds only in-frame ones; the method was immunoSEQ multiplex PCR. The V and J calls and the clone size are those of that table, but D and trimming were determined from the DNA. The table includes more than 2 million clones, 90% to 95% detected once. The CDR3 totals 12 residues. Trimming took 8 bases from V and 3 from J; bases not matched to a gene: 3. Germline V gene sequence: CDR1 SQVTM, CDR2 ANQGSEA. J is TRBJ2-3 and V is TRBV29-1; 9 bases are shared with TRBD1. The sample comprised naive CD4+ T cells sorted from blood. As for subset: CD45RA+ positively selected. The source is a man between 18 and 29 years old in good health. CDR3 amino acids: CSLGQGTDTQYF. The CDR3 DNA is TGCAGCTTGGGACAGGGAACAGATACGCAGTATTTT.